Listed below are T cell receptor beta chains from one sample, sequenced in a study of T cell responses to AZD1222 COVID-19 vaccine. Generated by immunoSEQ multiplex PCR, the TCRdb table keeps only in-frame clones and is missing some. The sample holds tens of thousands of clones, approximately 80% seen once. The sample here was peripheral blood, taken on day 0 of AZD1222 vaccination. The receptor set was obtained from an adult in good health. The CDR3 runs from the conserved cysteine through the conserved F or W. The D gene is left open where the match is weak. Size values are once, few and many counts, or a class for expanded clones, and some rows have none.

CDR3nt: TGTGCCAGCAGCCCACCGGGACAGGGGGCGCGAAATGAGCAGTTCTTC
CDR3aa: CASSPPGQGARNEQFF
j_gene: TRBJ2-1
v_gene: TRBV5-4
abundance: -
d_gene: TRBD1

CDR3nt: TGTGCCAGCAGGCCGGACATTTCTGGAAACACCATATATTTT
CDR3aa: CASRPDISGNTIYF
j_gene: TRBJ1-3
v_gene: TRBV6-5
abundance: few
d_gene: -

CDR3nt: TGTGCCAGCAGTGACGCCGCTGGTCCTAACTATGGCTACACCTTC
CDR3aa: CASSDAAGPNYGYTF
j_gene: TRBJ1-2
v_gene: TRBV25-1
abundance: once
d_gene: -

CDR3nt: TGTGCCAGCAGCTTGGTGCCGGGACAGGGTTTCAATGAGCAGTTCTTC
CDR3aa: CASSLVPGQGFNEQFF
j_gene: TRBJ2-1
v_gene: TRBV5-4
abundance: once
d_gene: TRBD1

CDR3nt: TGTGCCAGCGCGGGTAGCGCCTACACAGATACGCAGTATTTT
CDR3aa: CASAGSAYTDTQYF
j_gene: TRBJ2-3
v_gene: TRBV2
abundance: -
d_gene: -

CDR3nt: TGTGCCAGCAGTCCCCGGGGGGTTGGAGATACGCAGTATTTT
CDR3aa: CASSPRGVGDTQYF
j_gene: TRBJ2-3
v_gene: TRBV2
abundance: -
d_gene: TRBD2

CDR3nt: TGTGCCAGCAGCTTAGCGGGGGGGAACACTGAAGCTTTCTTT
CDR3aa: CASSLAGGNTEAFF
j_gene: TRBJ1-1
v_gene: TRBV11-2
abundance: -
d_gene: -

CDR3nt: TGTGCCAGCAGTTTTAGCAGGTCTTTAGGCTACACCTTC
CDR3aa: CASSFSRSLGYTF
j_gene: TRBJ1-2
v_gene: TRBV27
abundance: -
d_gene: -

CDR3nt: TGTGCCAGCAGCTTGGCCGCGATGCGGAAGAAACTGTTTTTT
CDR3aa: CASSLAAMRKKLFF
j_gene: TRBJ1-4
v_gene: TRBV5-6
abundance: few
d_gene: -

CDR3nt: TGCGCCAGCAGCCAAGTAATTGGTGAGCAGTTCTTC
CDR3aa: CASSQVIGEQFF
j_gene: TRBJ2-1
v_gene: TRBV4-1
abundance: -
d_gene: -

CDR3nt: TGTGCCAGCACCAAAGCGTGGGGGAATCAGCCCCAGCATTTT
CDR3aa: CASTKAWGNQPQHF
j_gene: TRBJ1-5
v_gene: TRBV5-8
abundance: few
d_gene: -

CDR3nt: TGTGCCAGCAGCCGGTATGAGCAGTTCTTC
CDR3aa: CASSRYEQFF
j_gene: TRBJ2-1
v_gene: TRBV12-3/TRBV12-4
abundance: -
d_gene: -

CDR3nt: TGCAGTGCTAGTCCGGGACAGGGCCTTCACGGCTACACCTTC
CDR3aa: CSASPGQGLHGYTF
j_gene: TRBJ1-2
v_gene: TRBV20-1
abundance: -
d_gene: TRBD1

CDR3nt: TGTGCCAGCAAAGGCTTACCCGGGGGAACCGGGGAGCTGTTTTTT
CDR3aa: CASKGLPGGTGELFF
j_gene: TRBJ2-2
v_gene: TRBV2
abundance: -
d_gene: -